The 28 T cell receptor beta chains reported below all come from one sample, sequenced in a study of cytotoxic CD8 clonotypes in ibrutinib-treated CLL. This table comes from immunoSEQ multiplex PCR, and its TCRdb copy is limited to in-frame clones, with some not included. The sample lists some 290,000 clones; about 80% were seen once. The sequencing here drew on PBMCs, taken before ibrutinib treatment. The receptors here all came from a human donor with chronic lymphocytic leukemia.

The CDR3 DNA sequence: TGTGCCAGCAGTTCAGTCGCCAGCGGGTTGATGCGGGAGCAGTTCTTC. It translates to CASSSVASGLMREQFF. The chain employs TRBV27 and TRBJ2-1, with D perhaps matching TRBD2 (6 bases). Trimming pared 4 bases from V and 10 bases from J, leaving 23 bases between. The length of the CDR3 is 16 residues. Germline-derived CDR1 and CDR2 are MNHEY and SMNVEV (reference sequence).

The V and J genes are TRBV11-1 and TRBJ1-1; no firm D call. In germline, CDR1 is SGHAT, CDR2 FQDESV (reference sequence). The CDR3 is 14 amino acids. Deletions cut 5 bases from V and 7 bases from J, with 17 bases between. This chain's CDR3 is CASSPHTLRVEAFF. Written as DNA, the CDR3 is TGTGCCAGCAGCCCGCATACCCTCCGGGTTGAAGCTTTCTTT.

This clone was recorded once. The J gene is TRBJ1-3, the V gene TRBV5-8; D call uncertain. Trimming removed 2 bases at V and 0 bases at J, with 9 bases between. Germline CDR1 SGHTS, CDR2 YDEGEE. CDR3 size: 15 residues. The CDR3 coding sequence is TGTGCCAGCAGCTTAGACGCCAGCTCTGGAAACACCATATATTTT. This encodes CASSLDASSGNTIYF.

The V call is TRBV2, the J call TRBJ2-5; possible D gene TRBD1, 5 bases. The CDR3 length is 16 residues. The germline V and J ends were trimmed by 4 bases and 5 bases, with 20 bases remaining between them. CDR1 SNHLY and CDR2 FYNNEI come from the germline V gene. CDR3 DNA: TGTGCCAGCAGTGGCAGTTTAGGGGTAGGAGTGGAGACCCAGTACTTC. This gives the protein CASSGSLGVGVETQYF. The variable domain in full, with the rest retrieved from reference TRBV2 and TRBJ2-5, is EPEVTQTPSHQVTQMGQEVILRCVPISNHLYFYWYRQILGQKVEFLVSFYNNEISEKSEIFDDQFSVERPDGSNFTLKIRSTKLEDSAMYFCASSGSLGVGVETQYFGPGTRLLVL.

The genes are TRBV30 and TRBJ1-5, with TRBD1 identical over 7 bases. The V gene end was trimmed by 3 bases and the J gene end by 2 bases; junction bases not matched to a gene: 4. The CDR3 is 14 amino acids. Germline assignment: CDR1 GTSNPN and CDR2 SVGIG (reference sequence). In DNA, the CDR3 is TGTGCCTGGAGGGATACAGGGGGCAATCAGCCCCAGCATTTT. This sequence encodes CAWRDTGGNQPQHF.

The chain has TRBV18 and TRBJ2-5, with a tentative D call TRBD2 (6 bases). This CDR3 contains 15 residues. Germline loops: CDR1 KGHSH, CDR2 LQKENI. V was pared by 3 bases and J by 5 bases, with 16 bases between. The DNA for the CDR3 is TGTGCCAGCTCACCGAGGACTACTAACACTGAGACCCAGTACTTC. Translated, it gives CASSPRTTNTETQYF.

This chain connects TRBV5-6 to TRBJ1-2; no clear D gene. V was clipped by 1 base and J by 8 bases, with 12 bases between them. Germline-derived CDR1 and CDR2 are SGHDT and YYEEEE. This CDR3 contains 13 residues. CDR3 protein: CASSLRTLGGYTF. The CDR3 DNA sequence: TGTGCCAGCAGCTTGCGGACCCTGGGAGGCTACACCTTC. Using reference TRBV5-6 and TRBJ1-2 for the parts outside the CDR3, the full variable domain is DAGVTQSPTHLIKTRGQQVTLRCSPKSGHDTVSWYQQALGQGPQFIFQYYEEEERQRGNFPDRFSGHQFPNYSSELNVNALLLGDSALYLCASSLRTLGGYTFGSGTRLTVV.

This clone was seen a handful of times. This chain links TRBV4-2 with TRBJ1-1, with a possible D match to TRBD1 (6 bases). V was shortened by 3 bases and J by 1 base, with 6 bases between the two germline ends. From germline, CDR1 is LGHNA and CDR2 YNFKEQ. CDR3 length equals 13 residues. Here the CDR3 reads CASSQTGNTEAFF. DNA of the CDR3: TGTGCCAGCAGCCAGACAGGGAACACTGAAGCTTTCTTT.

This sequence joins TRBV15 and TRBJ1-1; perhaps TRBD1 as D (6 bases). V gave up 5 bases and J gave up 6 bases, with 16 bases separating them. Germline values: CDR1 LNHNV, CDR2 YYDKDF (reference sequence). The CDR3 runs 14 residues. As DNA, the CDR3 is TGTGCCACCAGCTCCGGGACAACTCTCGCTGAAGCTTTCTTT. As protein: CATSSGTTLAEAFF.

J is TRBJ2-7 and V is TRBV6-5; maybe TRBD2 (5 bases). The CDR3 is 13 residues long. Germline CDR1 and CDR2: MNHEY and SVGAGI. V dropped 3 bases and J dropped 4 bases, with 10 bases sitting between them. The CDR3 region has the DNA TGTGCCAGCAGTTATTATCCGGGATACGAGCAGTACTTC. Translation gives CASSYYPGYEQYF.

As DNA, the CDR3 is TGTGCCAGCAGCCTCCAGACAGACAACGGGGAGCTGTTTTTT. It is translated as CASSLQTDNGELFF. The chain carries TRBV13 and TRBJ2-2; TRBD1 is a possible D gene (5 bases). The V end lost 5 bases, the J end lost 7 bases, and 14 bases lay between the germline ends. The CDR3 sequence is 14 residues long. The germline V gene encodes CDR1 PRHDT and CDR2 FYEKMQ (reference sequence). The whole variable domain, remainder taken from reference TRBV13 and TRBJ2-2, is AAGVIQSPRHLIKEKRETATLKCYPIPRHDTVYWYQQGPGQDPQFLISFYEKMQSDKGSIPDRFSAQQFSDYHSELNMSSLELGDSALYFCASSLQTDNGELFFGEGSRLTVL.

This chain uses TRBV9 with TRBJ1-2; 7 positions agree with TRBD1. This CDR3 contains 17 residues. Per the germline V gene, CDR1 is SGDLS and CDR2 is YYNGEE. V was clipped by 0 bases and J by 2 bases; unmatched bases: 10. DNA for the CDR3: TGTGCCAGCAGCGTAGCTACAAACAGGGGACCCAACTATGGCTACACCTTC. This gives the protein CASSVATNRGPNYGYTF.

The V gene is TRBV7-3, the J gene TRBJ2-1; 12 bases match TRBD2. J lost 8 bases, V lost 4 bases, and 9 bases had no gene match. Germline-derived CDR1 and CDR2 are SGHTA and FQGTGA. The CDR3 consists of 16 residues. The chain's CDR3 is CASSSNGLAGRYEQFF. The CDR3 nucleotides read TGTGCCAGCAGCTCCAACGGACTAGCGGGAAGGTATGAGCAGTTCTTC.

The chain has TRBV5-4 and TRBJ2-5; 9 bases match TRBD2. Germline V gene sequence: CDR1 SGHNT, CDR2 YYREEE (reference sequence). The CDR3 is 15 amino acids. V trimming: 0 bases; J trimming: 4 bases; junction bases outside the gene matches: 4. CDR3 sequence: CASSLGGSGRETQYF. CDR3 coding DNA: TGTGCCAGCAGCTTGGGAGGTAGCGGGAGAGAGACCCAGTACTTC.

This chain uses TRBV2 with TRBJ1-1; unclear D gene. CDR1 and CDR2 from the germline V gene are SNHLY and FYNNEI. Between the trimmed V and J ends, which lost 6 bases and 6 bases, there was a span of 14 bases. The CDR3 extends over 13 amino acids. In nucleotides, the CDR3 is TGTGCCAGCAGCGCTGGGGAGTTAGCTGAAGCTTTCTTT. Its translation: CASSAGELAEAFF.

The rearrangement links TRBV5-1 to TRBJ2-5; TRBD2 matches 7 bases. Germline V gives CDR1 SGHRS, CDR2 YFSETQ. V was clipped by 1 base and J by 4 bases; unmatched bases: 4. The CDR3 has 14 amino acids. Written as DNA, the CDR3 is TGCGCCAGCAGCTTGAAAAGCGGGATAGAGACCCAGTACTTC. This gives the protein CASSLKSGIETQYF.

The rearrangement uses TRBV11-2 and TRBJ2-7, with TRBD2 identical over 12 bases. With 5 bases clipped from V and 1 base from J, the junction kept 6 bases outside the gene matches. This CDR3 is built from 16 residues. CDR1 SGHAT and CDR2 FQNNGV come from the germline V gene. CDR3: CASSPRTSGKSYEQYF. The CDR3 nucleotides read TGTGCCAGCAGCCCCCGGACTAGCGGGAAATCCTACGAGCAGTACTTC.

The chain uses TRBV7-2 and TRBJ1-4; D remains unclear. V lost 1 base to trimming and J lost 6 bases, with 12 bases between them. There are 15 residues in the CDR3. In germline, CDR1 is SGHTA, CDR2 FQGNSA. CDR3 nucleotides: TGTGCCAGCAGCTTAGACCGTCGAGCGGATGAAAAACTGTTTTTT. Translated, it gives CASSLDRRADEKLFF.

The chain has TRBV19 and TRBJ1-1; TRBD1 matches 9 bases. With V trimmed by 4 bases and J by 4 bases, 7 bases remained unmatched. The length of the CDR3 is 15 residues. CDR1 LNHDA and CDR2 SQIVND come from the germline V gene (reference sequence). For the CDR3, the DNA is TGTGCCAGTAGTACCCGACAGGGGGGGGTCACTGAAGCTTTCTTT. This encodes CASSTRQGGVTEAFF. The variable domain in full, with the rest retrieved from reference TRBV19 and TRBJ1-1, is DGGITQSPKYLFRKEGQNVTLSCEQNLNHDAMYWYRQDPGQGLRLIYYSQIVNDFQKGDIAEGYSVSREKKESFPLTVTSAQKNPTAFYLCASSTRQGGVTEAFFGQGTRLTVV.

The CDR3 protein is CASSLEASGGYEQYF. DNA of the CDR3: TGTGCCAGCAGCTTAGAGGCTAGCGGGGGGTACGAGCAGTACTTC. This rearrangement joins TRBV7-2 to TRBJ2-7; 11 nucleotides line up with TRBD2. CDR1 is SGHTA, CDR2 FQGNSA, per germline. The CDR3 is 15 amino acids. Trimming cost V 1 base and J 4 bases; bases outside gene matches: 3.

This rearrangement joins TRBV7-9 to TRBJ2-3; D might be TRBD2 (5 bases). CDR3 length: 12 residues. CDR1 SEHNR and CDR2 FQNEAQ come from the germline V gene (reference sequence). Trimming shortened V by 5 bases and J by 10 bases, and 13 bases separated the two germline ends. For the CDR3, the DNA is TGTGCCAGCAGCCAACTAGTTGTTGCGCAGTATTTT. Amino acids: CASSQLVVAQYF. The complete variable domain, with remaining parts taken from reference TRBV7-9 and TRBJ2-3, reads DTGVSQNPRHKITKRGQNVTFRCDPISEHNRLYWYRQTLGQGPEFLTYFQNEAQLEKSRLLSDRFSAERPKGSFSTLEIQRTEQGDSAMYLCASSQLVVAQYFGPGTRLTVL.

A single count supports this clone. This chain links TRBV6-5 with TRBJ1-2; D is possibly TRBD1 (6 bases). CDR1 and CDR2 from the germline V gene are MNHEY and SVGAGI. This CDR3 spans 11 amino acids. Trimming cost V 6 bases and J 12 bases, with 14 bases left between them. CDR3 protein: CASRKDSDHTF. CDR3 nucleotide sequence: TGTGCCAGCAGGAAGGACAGCGATCACACCTTC.

This chain's CDR3 is CAISEQGAGNQPQHF. The CDR3 DNA follows: TGTGCCATCAGTGAACAGGGGGCAGGCAATCAGCCCCAGCATTTT. The chain carries TRBV10-3 and TRBJ1-5; 9 bases line up with TRBD1. The CDR3 runs 15 residues. The V segment lost 3 bases and the J segment 2 bases; nucleotides outside the gene matches: 2. The germline gives CDR1 ENHRY, CDR2 SYGVKD.

The V and J genes are TRBV4-1 and TRBJ2-3; D not certain. Germline CDR1 and CDR2: MGHRA and YSYEKL. CDR3 size: 14 residues. Trimming left V 8 bases short and J 3 bases short, with 15 bases between. The CDR3 reads CASWDTLETDTQYF. Here the CDR3 DNA reads TGCGCCAGCTGGGATACGCTAGAAACAGATACGCAGTATTTT.

The genes are TRBV28 and TRBJ1-4; D remains ambiguous. The CDR3 length is 13 residues. V lost 0 bases and J lost 8, with 7 bases in between. Germline values: CDR1 MDHEN, CDR2 SYDVKM. The CDR3 nucleotides read TGTGCCAGCAGTTTATGGACTGAGGAAAAACTGTTTTTT. Its protein is CASSLWTEEKLFF.

The chain has TRBV6-5 and TRBJ1-1; 9 nucleotides agree with TRBD1. Germline V CDR1 and CDR2: MNHEY, SVGAGI. CDR3 length: 14 amino acids. Germline trimming cut 5 bases from V and 6 bases from J; bases unmatched to any gene: 7. The CDR3, as DNA: TGTGCCAGCAGTGGGGGACAGGGTATAGCTGAAGCTTTCTTT. Amino acid sequence: CASSGGQGIAEAFF.

This chain links TRBV5-6 with TRBJ1-5; 7 positions agree with TRBD1. The germline V gene has CDR1 SGHDT and CDR2 YYEEEE. Unmatched junction bases numbered 8, after V lost 1 base and J lost 4 bases. The CDR3 covers 16 residues. The CDR3 sequence: CASSLHFRGGNQPQHF. CDR3 bases: TGTGCCAGCAGCTTGCATTTCAGGGGGGGAAATCAGCCCCAGCATTTT.

V gene TRBV29-1 combines with J gene TRBJ2-2, with D maybe TRBD1 (6 bases). Germline V gives CDR1 SQVTM, CDR2 ANQGSEA. CDR3 length: 14 amino acids. V was cut by 2 bases and J by 6 bases, with 13 bases left in between. DNA for the CDR3: TGCAGCGTTGAAAATGGAAAGGGGGCCGGGGAGCTGTTTTTT. Translating it yields CSVENGKGAGELFF.